These 5 T cell receptor beta chains came from one sample sequenced in a study of neoadjuvant anti-PD-1 for oral cavity cancer (dated by TCRdb to about 2021). The meaning of the sample's time point label: after neoadjuvant nivolumab, at surgical resection. The library came from the immunoSEQ multiplex PCR assay. The table was pulled from immuneACCESS by TCRdb, which kept in-frame rearrangements only. Such tables lose some clones; where checked, under half of the loss comes from unresolved V genes, and the rest has no known cause. For this sample the table gives 25,000 or so clones, of which around a quarter were detected only once. Clones ranked in the top ten supply approximately 16% of the sample. The sample was tumor tissue, taken after nivolumab (anti-PD-1) treatment. The receptors originated from a person aged 35-79 years with oral cavity squamous cell carcinoma.

The CDR3 protein is CAISQGTNQPQHF. Here the CDR3 DNA reads TGTGCCATCAGCCAGGGGACCAATCAGCCCCAGCATTTT. The gene calls are TRBV10-3 and TRBJ1-5, with D perhaps matching TRBD1 (6 bases). The V gene's germline CDR1 is ENHRY and CDR2 SYGVKD. CDR3 length: 13 residues. The V and J ends lost 6 bases and 3 bases respectively, with 9 bases between them.

This clone occurred a few times. The gene calls are TRBV19 and TRBJ1-2; the D is unclear. CDR3 length equals 12 residues. V was clipped by 6 bases and J by 6 bases, with 11 bases between them. Germline V gives CDR1 LNHDA, CDR2 SQIVND (reference sequence). The CDR3 DNA is TGTGCCAGTAGCGACCGGCAGGATGGCTACACCTTC. Translated: CASSDRQDGYTF.

This clone came up once. The chain is built from TRBV2 and TRBJ2-5; 10 bases fit TRBD2. CDR1 is SNHLY, CDR2 FYNNEI, per germline. The V segment lost 10 bases and the J segment 4 bases; nucleotides outside the gene matches: 9. The CDR3 runs to 14 residues. In nucleotides, the CDR3 is TGTGCCACCATAGCGGGAGGCATCGGAGAGACCCAGTACTTC. It specifies CATIAGGIGETQYF.

This clone was observed a handful of times. CDR3 residues: CASWGGSSYEQYF. CDR3 nucleotide sequence: TGTGCCAGCTGGGGCGGGAGCTCCTACGAGCAGTACTTC. The chain uses TRBV27 and TRBJ2-7, with 7 nucleotides matching TRBD2. With 8 bases clipped from V and 0 bases from J, the junction kept 4 bases outside the gene matches. CDR3 size: 13 residues. CDR1 is MNHEY, CDR2 SMNVEV, per germline (reference sequence).

The chain joins TRBV2 to TRBJ1-1, with unresolved D. Trimming took off 0 bases at V and 2 bases at J, with 7 bases between the two ends. Per the germline V gene, CDR1 is SNHLY and CDR2 is FYNNEI. The CDR3 is made up of 14 amino acids. CDR3 nucleotides: TGTGCCAGCAGTGAAGCGCCAGGTAACACTGAAGCTTTCTTT. Residues: CASSEAPGNTEAFF.